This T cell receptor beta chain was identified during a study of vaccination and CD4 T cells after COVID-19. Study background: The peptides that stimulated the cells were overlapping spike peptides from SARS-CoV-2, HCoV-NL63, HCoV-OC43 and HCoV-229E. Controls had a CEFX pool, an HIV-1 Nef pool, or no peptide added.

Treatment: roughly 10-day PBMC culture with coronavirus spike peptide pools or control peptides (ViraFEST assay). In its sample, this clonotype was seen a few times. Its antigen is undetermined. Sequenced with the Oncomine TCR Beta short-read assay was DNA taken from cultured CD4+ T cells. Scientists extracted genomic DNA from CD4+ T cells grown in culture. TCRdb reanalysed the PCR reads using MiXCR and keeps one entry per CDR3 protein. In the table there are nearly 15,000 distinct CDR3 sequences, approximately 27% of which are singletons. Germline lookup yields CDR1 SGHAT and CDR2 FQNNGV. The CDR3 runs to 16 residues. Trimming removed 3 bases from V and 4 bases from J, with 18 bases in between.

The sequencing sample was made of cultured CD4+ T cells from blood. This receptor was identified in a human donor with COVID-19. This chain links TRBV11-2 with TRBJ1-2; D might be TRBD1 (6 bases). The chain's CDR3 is CASSLSGQIVTYGYTF. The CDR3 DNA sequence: TGTGCCAGCAGCTTGAGCGGACAGATCGTAACCTATGGCTACACCTTC.